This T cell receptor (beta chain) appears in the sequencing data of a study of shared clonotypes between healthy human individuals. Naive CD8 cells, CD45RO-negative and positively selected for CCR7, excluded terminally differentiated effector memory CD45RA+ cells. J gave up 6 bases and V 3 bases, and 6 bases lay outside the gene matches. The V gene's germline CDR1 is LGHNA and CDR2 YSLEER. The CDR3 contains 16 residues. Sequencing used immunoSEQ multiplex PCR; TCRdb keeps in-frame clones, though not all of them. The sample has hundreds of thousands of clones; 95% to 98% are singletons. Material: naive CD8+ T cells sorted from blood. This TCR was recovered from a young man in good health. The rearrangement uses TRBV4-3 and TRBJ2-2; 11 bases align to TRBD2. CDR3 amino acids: CASSHGGTSGAGELFF. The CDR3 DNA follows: TGCGCCAGCAGCCATGGCGGGACTAGCGGCGCCGGGGAGCTGTTTTTT.